This T cell receptor beta chain is from a study of Graves' ophthalmopathy and Graves' hyperthyroidism. Points from the study as a whole: Most expanded clonotypes in thyroid above 0.001 frequency also showed up in blood.

Other autoimmune disease, uncontrolled infection, pregnancy and lactation led to exclusion. This clonotype was detected ten times or more. Its antigen is still unknown. In germline, CDR1 is SGHVS, CDR2 FNYEAQ. The length of the CDR3 is 15 residues. The V gene lost 5 bases and the J gene lost 0 bases, with 10 bases spanning the gap. RNA transcripts were the source from which TCR beta CDR3 regions were amplified. The authors performed first-round RT-PCR with HTBI primers and then a second-round multiplex PCR. In TCRdb, the multiplex PCR reads were re-called with MiXCR into one record per CDR3 protein. The table has over a million distinct CDR3 sequences, roughly two fifths seen once.

This TCR came from an adult man with Graves' hyperthyroidism. The sequencing input was peripheral blood or thyroid tissue (not recorded which). The rearrangement links TRBV7-6 to TRBJ1-4; D not resolved. Here the CDR3 DNA reads TGTGCCAGCAGCCGGACGGCTGCAACTAATGAAAAACTGTTTTTT. The encoded protein is CASSRTAATNEKLFF.